The clone carrying this T cell receptor (beta chain) was counted only a few times. One junction end disagrees with the germline gene, perhaps due to a read error. This sample is part of a study of T cells in Graves' hyperthyroidism and ophthalmopathy. TCR beta CDR3 sequences were amplified from RNA transcripts. First-round RT-PCR with HTBI primers amplified the TCR CDR3 region. One entry per CDR3 protein results from TCRdb running MiXCR on the multiplex PCR reads. The data hold about 520,000 distinct CDR3 sequences, with approximately 24% observed a single time. Per germline, CDR1 MNHEY and CDR2 SVGAGI. There are 15 residues in the CDR3. Each diagnosis was grounded in clinical symptoms, serum thyroxine and TRAb, thyroid ultrasound, and orbital computed tomography.

The gene calls are TRBV6-5 and TRBJ1-1, with D unclear. The sequence derives from a woman aged 30 to 39 with Graves' ophthalmopathy. The sequencing sample was made of blood. DNA for the CDR3: TGTGCCAGCAGTTACTCCAAACGGCTGAACACTGGAGCTTTCTTT. As protein: CASSYSKRLNTGAFF.